What follows is one T cell receptor (beta chain) and its context. After removal of 4 bases from V and 8 bases from J, the junction contained 17 bases not matched to a gene. This CDR3 spans 17 amino acids. The germline V gene encodes CDR1 SGHAT and CDR2 FQNNGV. The data are from a study of tumor-infiltrating lymphocytes in primary liver carcinoma. TCR beta cDNA was prepared out of roughly 0.45 ug total RNA by means of a constant-region primer. What produced the TCR beta libraries was three nested multiplex PCR rounds using slightly modified ARM-PCR. TRBV1-TRBV30 forward primers paired with a C-beta reverse primer drove the first two PCR rounds, approximately 11 cycles each. TCRdb re-called the multiplex PCR reads through MiXCR, storing one row per CDR3 protein. The sample consists of 100,000 or so distinct CDR3 sequences, 55% to 80% of them appearing once. The tissue used was unsorted bulk material of roughly 17-31 mg. RNA and DNA were co-extracted from it with the AllPrep DNA/RNA mini kit. In every tumor sample, viable tumor cells made up over 75%.

This chain joins TRBV11-2 and TRBJ2-1; 7 positions agree with TRBD2. The sequenced sample was liver tumor tissue from sampling region 2. As to subset: tumor region T2, inferior pole. This clonotype was sampled from a woman aged 55-70 years with primary liver carcinoma and hepatitis B virus infection. The CDR3 DNA reads as TGTGCCAGCAGCTCAGGTCGGGAGGAGTGGGATGTCGATGAGCAGTTCTTC. Protein product: CASSSGREEWDVDEQFF.